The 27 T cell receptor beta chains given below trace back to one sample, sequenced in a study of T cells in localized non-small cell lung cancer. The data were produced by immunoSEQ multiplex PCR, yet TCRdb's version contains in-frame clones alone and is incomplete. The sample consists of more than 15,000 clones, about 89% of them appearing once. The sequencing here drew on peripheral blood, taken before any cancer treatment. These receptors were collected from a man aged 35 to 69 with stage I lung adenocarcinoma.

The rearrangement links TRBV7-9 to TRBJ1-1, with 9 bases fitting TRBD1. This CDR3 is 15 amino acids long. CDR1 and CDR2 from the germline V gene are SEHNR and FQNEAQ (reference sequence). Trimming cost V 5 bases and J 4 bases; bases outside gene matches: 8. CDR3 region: CASSKQGARSTEAFF. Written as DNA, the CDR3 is TGTGCCAGCAGCAAACAGGGGGCGCGGAGCACTGAAGCTTTCTTT.

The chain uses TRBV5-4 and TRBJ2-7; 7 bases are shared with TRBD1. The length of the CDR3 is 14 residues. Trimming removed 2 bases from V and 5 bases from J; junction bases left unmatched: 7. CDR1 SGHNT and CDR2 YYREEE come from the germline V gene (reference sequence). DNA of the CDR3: TGTGCCAGCAGCTTAGGGGGCGCACCCCACGAGCAGTACTTC. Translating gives CASSLGGAPHEQYF.

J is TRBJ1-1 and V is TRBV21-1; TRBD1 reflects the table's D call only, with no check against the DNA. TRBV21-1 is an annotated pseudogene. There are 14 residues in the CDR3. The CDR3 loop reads CASSNKDRVTEAFF. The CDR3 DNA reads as TGTGCCAGCAGCAATAAGGACAGGGTGACTGAAGCTTTCTTT.

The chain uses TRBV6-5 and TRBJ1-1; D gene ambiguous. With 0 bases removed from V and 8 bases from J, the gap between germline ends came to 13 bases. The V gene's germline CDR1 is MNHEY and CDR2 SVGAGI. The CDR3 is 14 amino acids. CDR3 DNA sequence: TGTGCCAGCAGTTACTCGAAAACGGGCCACGAAGCTTTCTTT. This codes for CASSYSKTGHEAFF.

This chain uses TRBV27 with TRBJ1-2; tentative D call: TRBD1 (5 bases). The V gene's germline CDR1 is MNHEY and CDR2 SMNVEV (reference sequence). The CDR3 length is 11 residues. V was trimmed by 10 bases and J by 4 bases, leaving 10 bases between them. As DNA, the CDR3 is TGTGCCACCAGGGAGGCCTATGGCTACACCTTC. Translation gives CATREAYGYTF.

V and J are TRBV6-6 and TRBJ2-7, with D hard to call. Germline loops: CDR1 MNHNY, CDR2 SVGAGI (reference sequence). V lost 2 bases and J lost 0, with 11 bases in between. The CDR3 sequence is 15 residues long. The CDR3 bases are TGTGCCAGCAGTTACCAAGAAGATAGCTCCTACGAGCAGTACTTC. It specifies CASSYQEDSSYEQYF.

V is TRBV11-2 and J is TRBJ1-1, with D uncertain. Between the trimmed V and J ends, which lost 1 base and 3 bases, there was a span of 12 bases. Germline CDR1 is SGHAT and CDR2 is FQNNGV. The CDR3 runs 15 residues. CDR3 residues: CASSLVRGRDTEAFF. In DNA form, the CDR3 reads TGTGCCAGCAGCTTAGTCAGAGGGCGCGACACTGAAGCTTTCTTT.

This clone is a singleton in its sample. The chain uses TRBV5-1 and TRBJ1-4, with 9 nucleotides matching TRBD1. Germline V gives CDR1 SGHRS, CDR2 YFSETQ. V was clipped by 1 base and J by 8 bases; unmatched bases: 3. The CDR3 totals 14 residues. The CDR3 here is CASSLTGGAEKLFF. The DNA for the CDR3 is TGCGCCAGCAGCTTGACAGGGGGCGCGGAAAAACTGTTTTTT.

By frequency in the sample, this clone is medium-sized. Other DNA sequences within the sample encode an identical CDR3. The CDR3: CASRAGSGNTIYF. CDR3 DNA: TGTGCCAGCAGGGCAGGGTCTGGAAACACCATATATTTT. The chain carries TRBV6-1 and TRBJ1-3; weak D call: TRBD1 (5 bases). V shed 6 bases and J shed 1 base, with 7 bases lying between them. The germline V gene encodes CDR1 MNHNS and CDR2 SASEGT. CDR3 size: 13 residues.

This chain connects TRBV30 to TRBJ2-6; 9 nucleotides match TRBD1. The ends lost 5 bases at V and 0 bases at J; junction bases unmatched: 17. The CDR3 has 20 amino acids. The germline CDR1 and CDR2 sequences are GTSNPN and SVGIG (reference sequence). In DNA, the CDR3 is TGTGCCTGGCCTCCCCGAGGGACGGGACAGGGTTTCTCTGGGGCCAACGTCCTGACTTTC. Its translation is CAWPPRGTGQGFSGANVLTF.

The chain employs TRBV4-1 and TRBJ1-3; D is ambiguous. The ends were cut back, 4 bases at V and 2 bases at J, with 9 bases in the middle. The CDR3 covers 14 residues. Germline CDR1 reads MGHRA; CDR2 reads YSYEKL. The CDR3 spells CASSPPTTGNTIYF. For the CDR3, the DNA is TGCGCCAGCAGCCCACCTACCACTGGAAACACCATATATTTT.

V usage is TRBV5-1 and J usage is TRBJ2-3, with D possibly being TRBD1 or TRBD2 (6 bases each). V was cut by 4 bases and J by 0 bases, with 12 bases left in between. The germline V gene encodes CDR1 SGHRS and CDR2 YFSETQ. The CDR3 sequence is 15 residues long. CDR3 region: CASSTRGPSTDTQYF. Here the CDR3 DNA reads TGCGCCAGCAGCACACGGGGGCCTAGCACAGATACGCAGTATTTT.

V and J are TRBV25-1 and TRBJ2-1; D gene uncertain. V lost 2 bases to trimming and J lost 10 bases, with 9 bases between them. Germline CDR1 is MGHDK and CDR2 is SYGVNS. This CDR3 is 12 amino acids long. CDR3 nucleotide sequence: TGTGCCAGCAGTGAAGAATGGAAAGAGCAGTTCTTC. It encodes CASSEEWKEQFF. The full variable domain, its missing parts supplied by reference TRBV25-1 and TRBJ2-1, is EADIYQTPRYLVIGTGKKITLECSQTMGHDKMYWYQQDPGMELHLIHYSYGVNSTEKGDLSSESTVSRIRTEHFPLTLESARPSHTSQYLCASSEEWKEQFFGPGTRLTVL.

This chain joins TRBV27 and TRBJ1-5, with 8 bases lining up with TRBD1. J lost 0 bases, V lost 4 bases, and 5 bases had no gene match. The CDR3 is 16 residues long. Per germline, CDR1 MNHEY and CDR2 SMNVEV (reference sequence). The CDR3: CASSSQGASSNQPQHF. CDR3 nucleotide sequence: TGTGCCAGCAGTTCCCAGGGGGCAAGTAGCAATCAGCCCCAGCATTTT.

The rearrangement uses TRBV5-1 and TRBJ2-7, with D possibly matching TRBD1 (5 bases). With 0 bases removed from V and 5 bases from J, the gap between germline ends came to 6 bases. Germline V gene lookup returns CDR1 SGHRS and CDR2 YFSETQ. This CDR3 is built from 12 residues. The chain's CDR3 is CASSLAGNEQYF. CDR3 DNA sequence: TGCGCCAGCAGCTTGGCAGGGAACGAGCAGTACTTC. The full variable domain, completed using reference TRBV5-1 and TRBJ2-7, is KAGVTQTPRYLIKTRGQQVTLSCSPISGHRSVSWYQQTPGQGLQFLFEYFSETQRNKGNFPGRFSGRQFSNSRSEMNVSTLELGDSALYLCASSLAGNEQYFGPGTRLTVT.

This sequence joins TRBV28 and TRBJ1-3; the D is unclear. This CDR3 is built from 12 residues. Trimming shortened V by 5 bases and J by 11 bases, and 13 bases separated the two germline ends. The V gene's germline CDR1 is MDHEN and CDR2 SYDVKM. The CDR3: CASSTPSGPIYF. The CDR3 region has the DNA TGTGCCAGCAGTACACCTTCTGGCCCCATATATTTT.

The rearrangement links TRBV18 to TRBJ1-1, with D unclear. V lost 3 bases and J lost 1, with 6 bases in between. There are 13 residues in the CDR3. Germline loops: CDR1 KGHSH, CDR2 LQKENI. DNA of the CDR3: TGTGCCAGCTCACCGTCGGGGAACACTGAAGCTTTCTTT. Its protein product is CASSPSGNTEAFF.

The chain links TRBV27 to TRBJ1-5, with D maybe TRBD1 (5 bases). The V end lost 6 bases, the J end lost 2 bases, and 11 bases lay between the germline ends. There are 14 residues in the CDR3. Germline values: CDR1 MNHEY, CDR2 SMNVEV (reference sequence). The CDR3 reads CASSLRGGNQPQHF. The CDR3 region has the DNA TGTGCCAGCAGCTTGAGGGGAGGCAATCAGCCCCAGCATTTT.

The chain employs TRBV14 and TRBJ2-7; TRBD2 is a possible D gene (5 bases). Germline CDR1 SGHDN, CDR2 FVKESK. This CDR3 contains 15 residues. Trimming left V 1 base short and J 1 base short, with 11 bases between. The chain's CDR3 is CASSQGHGESYEQYF. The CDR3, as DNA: TGTGCCAGCAGCCAAGGGCACGGGGAATCCTACGAGCAGTACTTC.

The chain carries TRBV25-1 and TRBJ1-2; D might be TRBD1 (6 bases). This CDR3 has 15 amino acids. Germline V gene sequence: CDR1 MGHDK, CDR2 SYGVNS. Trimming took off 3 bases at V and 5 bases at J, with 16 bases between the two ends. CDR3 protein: CASSDGLQGLYGYTF. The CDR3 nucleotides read TGTGCCAGCAGTGACGGCCTCCAGGGGCTTTATGGCTACACCTTC.

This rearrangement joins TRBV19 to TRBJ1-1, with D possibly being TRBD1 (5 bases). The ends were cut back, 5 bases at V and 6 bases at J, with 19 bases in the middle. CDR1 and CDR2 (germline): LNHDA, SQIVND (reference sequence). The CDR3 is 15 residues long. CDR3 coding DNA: TGTGCCAGTAGTTACCCCGCTGGCAGGGTTGCTGAAGCTTTCTTT. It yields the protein CASSYPAGRVAEAFF.

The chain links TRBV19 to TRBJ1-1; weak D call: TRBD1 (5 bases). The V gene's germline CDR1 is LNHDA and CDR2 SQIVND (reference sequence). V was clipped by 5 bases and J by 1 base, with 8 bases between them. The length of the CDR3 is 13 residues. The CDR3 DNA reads TGTGCCAGTAGTGCCGGGACGAACACTGAAGCTTTCTTT. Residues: CASSAGTNTEAFF. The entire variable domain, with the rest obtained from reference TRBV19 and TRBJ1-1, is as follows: DGGITQSPKYLFRKEGQNVTLSCEQNLNHDAMYWYRQDPGQGLRLIYYSQIVNDFQKGDIAEGYSVSREKKESFPLTVTSAQKNPTAFYLCASSAGTNTEAFFGQGTRLTVV.

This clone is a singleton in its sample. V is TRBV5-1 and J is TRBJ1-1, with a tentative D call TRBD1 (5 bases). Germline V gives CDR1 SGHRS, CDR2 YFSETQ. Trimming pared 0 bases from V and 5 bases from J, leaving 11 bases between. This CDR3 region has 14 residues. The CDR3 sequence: CASSLGGKSTEAFF. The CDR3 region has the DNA TGCGCCAGCAGCTTGGGGGGGAAATCGACTGAAGCTTTCTTT.

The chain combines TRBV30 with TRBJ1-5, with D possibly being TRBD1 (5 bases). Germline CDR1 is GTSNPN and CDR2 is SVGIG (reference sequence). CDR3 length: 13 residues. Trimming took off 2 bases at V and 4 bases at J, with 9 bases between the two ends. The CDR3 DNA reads TGTGCCTGGAGTTTCGGGGGAAATCAGCCCCAGCATTTT. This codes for CAWSFGGNQPQHF.

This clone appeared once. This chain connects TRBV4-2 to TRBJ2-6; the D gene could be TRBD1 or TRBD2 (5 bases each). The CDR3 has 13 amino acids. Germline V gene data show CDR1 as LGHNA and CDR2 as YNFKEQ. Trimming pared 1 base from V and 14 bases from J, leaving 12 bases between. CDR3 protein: CASSQVGETILTF. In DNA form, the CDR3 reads TGTGCCAGCAGCCAAGTGGGGGAAACGATCCTGACTTTC.

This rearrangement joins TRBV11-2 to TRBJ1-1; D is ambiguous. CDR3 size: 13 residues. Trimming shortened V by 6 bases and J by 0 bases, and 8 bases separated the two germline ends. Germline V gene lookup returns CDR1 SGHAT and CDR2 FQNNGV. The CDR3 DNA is TGTGCCAGCAGTCGTTCTTTGAACACTGAAGCTTTCTTT. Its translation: CASSRSLNTEAFF. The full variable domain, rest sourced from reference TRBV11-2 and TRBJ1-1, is EAGVAQSPRYKIIEKRQSVAFWCNPISGHATLYWYQQILGQGPKLLIQFQNNGVVDDSQLPKDRFSAERLKGVDSTLKIQPAKLEDSAVYLCASSRSLNTEAFFGQGTRLTVV.

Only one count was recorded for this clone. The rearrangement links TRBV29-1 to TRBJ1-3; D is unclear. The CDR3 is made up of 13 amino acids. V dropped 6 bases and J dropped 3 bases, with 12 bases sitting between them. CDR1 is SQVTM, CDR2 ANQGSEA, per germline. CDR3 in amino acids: CSVERGSGNTIYF. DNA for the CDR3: TGCAGCGTCGAACGGGGTAGTGGAAACACCATATATTTT.